Presented here are 32 T cell receptor beta chains from one specimen sequenced in a study of blood T cell repertoires in COVID-19. The repertoire was sequenced with immunoSEQ multiplex PCR; TCRdb's copy has only in-frame clones and lacks some. The table includes 310,000 or so clones, approximately 86% detected once. The sequencing sample was made of PBMCs or T cells enriched from blood (not recorded which). The receptors were gathered from a woman under 30 who had recovered from COVID-19.

The V and J genes are TRBV7-6 and TRBJ2-5; the D gene is possibly TRBD1 (5 bases). Trimming left V 5 bases short and J 5 bases short, with 15 bases between. Germline CDR1 is SGHVS and CDR2 is FNYEAQ. The CDR3 totals 14 residues. CDR3 region: CASSARAGPETQYF. The CDR3 DNA sequence: TGTGCCAGCAGCGCCCGAGCAGGGCCGGAGACCCAGTACTTC.

CDR3 sequence reads: CSASLAHSGGVFSYEQYF. As DNA, the CDR3 is TGCAGTGCTAGTTTGGCCCATAGCGGGGGGGTATTCTCCTACGAGCAGTACTTC. This rearrangement joins TRBV20-1 to TRBJ2-7; 11 bases line up with TRBD2. CDR1 and CDR2 (germline): DFQATT, SNEGSKA (reference sequence). V trimming: 3 bases; J trimming: 0 bases; junction bases outside the gene matches: 13. The CDR3 length is 18 residues.

The J gene is TRBJ2-2, the V gene TRBV12-3 or TRBV12-4, with D possibly being TRBD2 (5 bases). The V end lost 2 bases, the J end lost 6 bases, and 7 bases lay between the germline ends. CDR3 size: 13 residues. The DNA of the CDR3 is TGTGCCAGCAGTTTATCGGGGTCCGGGGAGCTGTTTTTT. This sequence encodes CASSLSGSGELFF.

J is TRBJ2-5 and V is TRBV6-5, with 10 bases aligning to TRBD2. J lost 6 bases, V lost 5 bases, and 6 bases had no gene match. CDR1 and CDR2 (germline): MNHEY, SVGAGI. The length of the CDR3 is 14 residues. The CDR3 nucleotides read TGTGCCAGCAGTAGGGCTAGCGGGGGACAGACCCAGTACTTC. Protein: CASSRASGGQTQYF.

This CDR3 reads CASTPGRGNTEAFF. The CDR3, as DNA: TGCGCCAGCACTCCAGGTAGGGGGAACACTGAAGCTTTCTTT. The rearrangement links TRBV5-1 to TRBJ1-1, with a weak D call TRBD1 (5 bases). V was cut by 6 bases and J by 1 base, with 13 bases left in between. Germline V gene sequence: CDR1 SGHRS, CDR2 YFSETQ. This CDR3 is built from 14 residues.

The chain carries TRBV5-6 and TRBJ1-1, with TRBD1 matching 10 bases. The CDR3 extends over 16 amino acids. Germline CDR1 reads SGHDT; CDR2 reads YYEEEE. With V trimmed by 0 bases and J by 1 base, 3 bases remained unmatched. In DNA form, the CDR3 reads TGTGCCAGCAGCTTGGCCCGGGACAGGGGGAACACTGAAGCTTTCTTT. It encodes CASSLARDRGNTEAFF.

This clone has a handful of counts. V is TRBV6-1 and J is TRBJ2-7, with TRBD1 matching 7 bases. The V segment lost 2 bases and the J segment 13 bases; nucleotides outside the gene matches: 11. Germline CDR1 is MNHNS and CDR2 is SASEGT. The CDR3 totals 13 residues. As DNA, the CDR3 is TGTGCCAGCAGTGAACACCTCACAGGGGCGAATTACTTC. Amino acid sequence: CASSEHLTGANYF.

The J gene is TRBJ1-2, the V gene TRBV7-2; TRBD1 matches at 7 bases. The junction had 6 bases not matched to a gene; V was cut back by 6 bases and J by 5 bases. The CDR3 covers 13 residues. The germline CDR1 and CDR2 sequences are SGHTA and FQGNSA. CDR3 in amino acids: CASRSDRVYGYTF. CDR3 bases: TGTGCCAGCAGATCCGACAGGGTGTATGGCTACACCTTC.

This clone showed up just a few times. This rearrangement joins TRBV5-6 to TRBJ1-6; D ambiguous. Germline V gene data show CDR1 as SGHDT and CDR2 as YYEEEE. V lost 2 bases to trimming and J lost 7 bases, with 10 bases between them. The CDR3 is 14 residues long. CDR3 bases: TGTGCCAGCAGCTTATCGCAGACAAATTCACCCCTCCACTTT. Encoded protein: CASSLSQTNSPLHF.

Here the CDR3 reads CASSFGGGADEQFF. The CDR3, as DNA: TGCGCCAGCAGCTTTGGGGGGGGTGCCGATGAGCAGTTCTTC. The chain employs TRBV4-1 and TRBJ2-1; TRBD2 matches 7 bases. This CDR3 has 14 residues. Per germline, CDR1 MGHRA and CDR2 YSYEKL. V trimming: 5 bases; J trimming: 8 bases; junction bases outside the gene matches: 9.

The rearrangement uses TRBV7-9 and TRBJ1-1, with a weak D call TRBD1 (6 bases). CDR1 is SEHNR, CDR2 FQNEAQ, per germline (reference sequence). The CDR3 runs 15 residues. Trimming removed 2 bases at V and 5 bases at J, with 15 bases between. This CDR3 is CASSLLAATGTEAFF. CDR3 bases: TGTGCCAGCAGCTTACTTGCGGCCACAGGGACTGAAGCTTTCTTT.

In this sample, this clone turned up a few times. The chain combines TRBV7-2 with TRBJ1-3, with D perhaps TRBD1 (5 bases). The CDR3 length is 17 residues. V lost 4 bases and J 4 bases, leaving 20 bases between the germline ends. Germline values: CDR1 SGHTA, CDR2 FQGNSA. This CDR3 reads CASSYRTGGSSGNTIYF. In nucleotides, the CDR3 is TGTGCCAGCAGCTACCGAACGGGGGGATCCTCGGGAAACACCATATATTTT. Full variable domain (missing parts from reference TRBV7-2 and TRBJ1-3): GAGVSQSPSNKVTEKGKDVELRCDPISGHTALYWYRQSLGQGLEFLIYFQGNSAPDKSGLPSDRFSAERTGGSVSTLTIQRTQQEDSAVYLCASSYRTGGSSGNTIYFGEGSWLTVV.

The J gene is TRBJ2-1, the V gene TRBV27; D is unresolved. CDR3 length equals 16 residues. The ends were cut back, 1 base at V and 0 bases at J, with 10 bases in the middle. Germline loops: CDR1 MNHEY, CDR2 SMNVEV (reference sequence). The CDR3 loop is CASSLFLASSYNEQFF. As DNA, the CDR3 is TGTGCCAGCAGTTTATTTTTGGCTAGCTCCTACAATGAGCAGTTCTTC.

The chain is built from TRBV9 and TRBJ1-4, with TRBD1 matching 8 bases. V shed 1 base and J 7 bases; nucleotides not matched to a gene: 6. CDR1 and CDR2 from the germline V gene are SGDLS and YYNGEE. This CDR3 has 15 residues. CDR3: CASSVQGAGGEKLFF. CDR3 DNA sequence: TGTGCCAGCAGCGTACAGGGGGCAGGGGGTGAAAAACTGTTTTTT.

CDR3 amino acids: CASSLLSGGHTEAFF. The CDR3, as DNA: TGTGCCAGCAGCTTGTTGAGCGGGGGGCACACTGAAGCTTTCTTT. The J gene is TRBJ1-1, the V gene TRBV5-6, with a weak D call TRBD1 (6 bases). This CDR3 has 15 amino acids. Per germline, CDR1 SGHDT and CDR2 YYEEEE. Trimming took 1 base from V and 3 from J, leaving 13 bases between them.

This rearrangement joins TRBV7-9 to TRBJ2-1; TRBD1 might be the D (5 bases). V was clipped by 2 bases and J by 2 bases, with 22 bases between them. The CDR3 is 19 amino acids. From germline, CDR1 is SEHNR and CDR2 FQNEAQ (reference sequence). For the CDR3, the DNA is TGTGCCAGCAGCTTATTGGGGTCGACAGCGACCCTTACCTACAATGAGCAGTTCTTC. It translates to CASSLLGSTATLTYNEQFF.

This rearrangement joins TRBV30 to TRBJ1-2; D might be TRBD1 (6 bases). Germline V lookup: CDR1 GTSNPN, CDR2 SVGIG (reference sequence). The V end was cut by 2 bases, the J end by 6 bases, with 13 bases between. The length of the CDR3 is 13 residues. In nucleotides, the CDR3 is TGTGCCTGGAGTCCCACAGGGTCTGATGGCTACACCTTC. It specifies CAWSPTGSDGYTF.

The chain joins TRBV6-5 to TRBJ2-7, with D tentatively TRBD1 (5 bases). Trimming pared 4 bases from V and 2 bases from J, leaving 12 bases between. This CDR3 is 14 amino acids long. Looked up from germline, CDR1 is MNHEY and CDR2 is SVGAGI. CDR3 nucleotide sequence: TGTGCCAGCAGTTCCAGAGGCAGGGCCTACGAGCAGTACTTC. This sequence encodes CASSSRGRAYEQYF.

This chain connects TRBV3-1 (or the pseudogene TRBV3-2) to TRBJ1-1; D call uncertain. The germline V gene encodes CDR1 LGHDT and CDR2 YNNKEL (reference sequence). The CDR3 runs to 13 residues. V dropped 0 bases and J dropped 0 bases, with 2 bases sitting between them. The CDR3 DNA sequence: TGTGCCAGCAGCCAAGACATGAACACTGAAGCTTTCTTT. It is translated as CASSQDMNTEAFF.

V is TRBV19 and J is TRBJ1-5; 7 bases align to TRBD1. This CDR3 has 13 amino acids. V lost 4 bases to trimming and J lost 7 bases; unmatched junction nucleotides: 4. Per the germline V gene, CDR1 is LNHDA and CDR2 is SQIVND (reference sequence). The CDR3: CASSSQGEQPQHF. The CDR3 nucleotides are TGTGCCAGTAGTAGCCAGGGGGAACAGCCCCAGCATTTT.

V and J are TRBV30 and TRBJ1-5, with D hard to call. The ends were cut back, 4 bases at V and 9 bases at J, with 13 bases in the middle. In germline, CDR1 is GTSNPN, CDR2 SVGIG (reference sequence). This CDR3 contains 12 residues. For the CDR3, the DNA is TGTGCCTGGACCTCAGGCGATTCGCCCCAGCATTTT. It translates to CAWTSGDSPQHF.

This chain uses TRBV5-1 with TRBJ1-4; 10 nucleotides agree with TRBD1. V trimming: 4 bases; J trimming: 7 bases; junction bases outside the gene matches: 4. The germline V gene encodes CDR1 SGHRS and CDR2 YFSETQ. This CDR3 comprises 14 residues. The CDR3 coding sequence is TGCGCCAGCAGCCTCGGACAGGGGGTTGAAAAACTGTTTTTT. It yields the protein CASSLGQGVEKLFF.

The J gene is TRBJ2-1, the V gene TRBV5-6, with 7 bases that match TRBD2. Per the germline V gene, CDR1 is SGHDT and CDR2 is YYEEEE. The CDR3 extends over 19 amino acids. J was trimmed by 0 bases and V by 4 bases; bases with no gene match: 16. CDR3 in amino acids: CASSESRPGGSSSYNEQFF. Written as DNA, the CDR3 is TGTGCCAGCAGCGAATCGCGGCCGGGGGGATCGAGCTCCTACAATGAGCAGTTCTTC.

The V call is TRBV7-2, the J call TRBJ2-5; 7 bases fit TRBD2. The junction had 3 bases not matched to a gene; V was cut back by 1 base and J by 4 bases. The V gene's germline CDR1 is SGHTA and CDR2 FQGNSA. This CDR3 region has 14 residues. Written as DNA, the CDR3 is TGTGCCAGCAGCTTAGGGGGGGAGGGAGAGACCCAGTACTTC. As protein: CASSLGGEGETQYF.

Concerning this clone itself: An end of the junction does not agree with germline; a read error may underlie this. The V and J genes are TRBV6-2 or TRBV6-3 and TRBJ2-3, with 9 nucleotides matching TRBD2. CDR3 size: 17 residues. CDR1 and CDR2 (germline): MNHEY, SVGEGT. In nucleotides, the CDR3 is TGTGCCAGCAGCCGAGGTGTTTTTGGGACTAGCATAGATACGCAGTATTTT. Protein product: CASSRGVFGTSIDTQYF.

The genes are TRBV30 and TRBJ1-4; TRBD1 aligns across 7 bases. J gave up 7 bases and V 8 bases, and 13 bases lay outside the gene matches. This CDR3 contains 14 residues. CDR1 and CDR2 from the germline V gene are GTSNPN and SVGIG (reference sequence). CDR3 in DNA: TGTGCCCTCGTGAGGAGGCAGGGGGTTGAAAAACTGTTTTTT. Residues: CALVRRQGVEKLFF. Full variable domain (missing parts from reference TRBV30 and TRBJ1-4): SQTIHQWPATLVQPVGSPLSLECTVEGTSNPNLYWYRQAAGRGLQLLFYSVGIGQISSEVPQNLSASRPQDRQFILSSKKLLLSDSGFYLCALVRRQGVEKLFFGSGTQLSVL.

The chain employs TRBV14 and TRBJ1-1, with a possible D match to TRBD1 (6 bases). Per the germline V gene, CDR1 is SGHDN and CDR2 is FVKESK. V was pared by 4 bases and J by 4 bases, with 10 bases between. The CDR3 is made up of 13 amino acids. Here the CDR3 reads CASSPQGTTEAFF. CDR3 coding DNA: TGTGCCAGCAGCCCTCAGGGGACCACTGAAGCTTTCTTT.

The CDR3 sequence: CASSPRPLHYEQYF. CDR3 sequence (DNA): TGTGCCAGCAGCCCTAGACCACTCCACTACGAGCAGTACTTC. The J gene is TRBJ2-7, the V gene TRBV7-2; D remains unclear. The CDR3 loop spans 14 amino acids. Trimming pared 5 bases from V and 3 bases from J, leaving 14 bases between. Germline CDR1 SGHTA, CDR2 FQGNSA.

The V call is TRBV7-8, the J call TRBJ2-1; TRBD2 agrees at 8 bases. Unmatched junction bases numbered 10, after V lost 4 bases and J lost 5 bases. This CDR3 comprises 16 residues. Germline CDR1 SGHVS, CDR2 FQNEAQ. CDR3 loop: CASSSRRGGFNNEQFF. CDR3 sequence (DNA): TGTGCCAGCAGCTCGAGACGGGGGGGTTTCAACAATGAGCAGTTCTTC.

The V and J genes are TRBV7-3 and TRBJ1-1; D may be TRBD1 (5 bases). The V end lost 6 bases, the J end lost 8 bases, and 16 bases lay between the germline ends. CDR1 and CDR2 from the germline V gene are SGHTA and FQGTGA. The CDR3 runs to 13 residues. The CDR3 nucleotides read TGTGCCAGCAGTTATTCCGGGACTTCCGAAGCTTTCTTT. Protein product: CASSYSGTSEAFF.

The V call is TRBV19, the J call TRBJ2-2, with TRBD2 identical over 7 bases. CDR1 LNHDA and CDR2 SQIVND come from the germline V gene (reference sequence). The junction had 7 bases not matched to a gene; V was cut back by 7 bases and J by 5 bases. The CDR3 is 14 residues long. The CDR3 here is CASKRGLPTGELFF. CDR3 coding DNA: TGTGCCAGTAAAAGGGGACTACCAACCGGGGAGCTGTTTTTT.

The chain uses TRBV4-2 and TRBJ2-5; 9 positions match TRBD2. The CDR3 length is 15 residues. V shed 1 base and J 3 bases; nucleotides not matched to a gene: 3. Per the germline V gene, CDR1 is LGHNA and CDR2 is YNFKEQ. Here the CDR3 DNA reads TGTGCCAGCAGCCAAGTTCCTAGCGGGGAAGAGACCCAGTACTTC. This codes for CASSQVPSGEETQYF.